These T cell receptor beta chains were read from a single sample in a study of cytomegalovirus exposure and HLA in healthy donors. The repertoire was sequenced with immunoSEQ multiplex PCR; TCRdb's copy has only in-frame clones and lacks some. In the table there are more than 110,000 clones, 94% of which are singletons. Sequencing used PBMCs. The receptors come from a man in his late teens or twenties in good health and CMV-seropositive. Both conserved end residues are part of each CDR3. D genes are given only for firm matches. Size values are once, few and many counts, or a class for expanded clones, and some rows have none.

v_call: TRBV18
clone_size: .
j_call: TRBJ2-6
d_call: .
cdr3_aa: CASSPSGAGGANVLTF
cdr3_nt: TGTGCCAGCTCACCATCTGGTGCGGGTGGGGCCAACGTCCTGACTTTC

v_call: TRBV18
clone_size: .
j_call: TRBJ1-1
d_call: .
cdr3_aa: CASSFGGGAYTEAFF
cdr3_nt: TGTGCCAGCTCATTTGGGGGGGGCGCTTACACTGAAGCTTTCTTT

v_call: TRBV5-1
clone_size: few
j_call: TRBJ1-2
d_call: TRBD1
cdr3_aa: CASSLQGVSYGYTF
cdr3_nt: TGCGCCAGCAGCTTACAGGGGGTGAGCTATGGCTACACCTTC

v_call: TRBV7-8
clone_size: .
j_call: TRBJ1-4
d_call: .
cdr3_aa: CASRGVNEKLFF
cdr3_nt: TGTGCCAGCAGGGGCGTTAATGAAAAACTGTTTTTT

v_call: TRBV19
clone_size: .
j_call: TRBJ1-5
d_call: TRBD1
cdr3_aa: CASRGTGTGNTYSNQPQHF
cdr3_nt: TGTGCCAGTAGAGGTACCGGGACAGGGAACACTTATAGCAATCAGCCCCAGCATTTT

v_call: TRBV11-2
clone_size: .
j_call: TRBJ2-2
d_call: TRBD2
cdr3_aa: CASSWVASGGAGELFF
cdr3_nt: TGTGCCAGCAGCTGGGTGGCTAGCGGTGGGGCCGGGGAGCTGTTTTTT

v_call: TRBV2
clone_size: .
j_call: TRBJ1-1
d_call: .
cdr3_aa: CASSLTYGLNTEAFF
cdr3_nt: TGTGCCAGCAGCCTGACATACGGATTGAACACTGAAGCTTTCTTT

v_call: TRBV19
clone_size: .
j_call: TRBJ1-2
d_call: TRBD1
cdr3_aa: CASTDRVDGYTF
cdr3_nt: TGTGCCAGTACAGACAGGGTTGATGGCTACACCTTC

v_call: TRBV7-9
clone_size: .
j_call: TRBJ2-7
d_call: TRBD1
cdr3_aa: CATGTGGSEQYF
cdr3_nt: TGTGCCACCGGGACAGGGGGTTCCGAGCAGTACTTC

v_call: TRBV5-1
clone_size: .
j_call: TRBJ2-7
d_call: TRBD2
cdr3_aa: CASSAGPAGYEQYF
cdr3_nt: TGCGCCAGCAGCGCGGGACCAGCGGGGTACGAGCAGTACTTC

v_call: TRBV5-5
clone_size: .
j_call: TRBJ2-5
d_call: TRBD1
cdr3_aa: CASSLSGTEETQYF
cdr3_nt: TGTGCCAGCAGCCTCTCCGGGACAGAAGAGACCCAGTACTTC

v_call: TRBV5-4
clone_size: .
j_call: TRBJ2-1
d_call: TRBD2
cdr3_aa: CASSFRLADNEQFF
cdr3_nt: TGTGCCAGCAGCTTCAGACTAGCGGACAATGAGCAGTTCTTC

v_call: TRBV30
clone_size: .
j_call: TRBJ2-5
d_call: .
cdr3_aa: CAWSTGWGKETQYF
cdr3_nt: TGTGCCTGGAGTACAGGGTGGGGAAAAGAGACCCAGTACTTC

v_call: TRBV7-9
clone_size: .
j_call: TRBJ1-1
d_call: TRBD1
cdr3_aa: CASSLGGAEAFF
cdr3_nt: TGTGCCAGCAGCCTAGGGGGCGCTGAAGCTTTCTTT

v_call: TRBV27
clone_size: .
j_call: TRBJ1-5
d_call: .
cdr3_aa: CASRRSMGQPQHF
cdr3_nt: TGTGCCAGCAGGAGGAGCATGGGTCAGCCCCAGCATTTT

v_call: TRBV2
clone_size: .
j_call: TRBJ2-7
d_call: .
cdr3_aa: CASRQRVGTTYEQYF
cdr3_nt: TGTGCCAGCAGGCAGCGGGTGGGGACGACCTACGAGCAGTACTTC

v_call: TRBV7-9
clone_size: .
j_call: TRBJ2-1
d_call: .
cdr3_aa: CASSLQLIYNEQFF
cdr3_nt: TGTGCCAGCAGCTTACAACTAATCTACAATGAGCAGTTCTTC

v_call: TRBV27
clone_size: once
j_call: TRBJ2-7
d_call: .
cdr3_aa: CASSLGQGTYEQYF
cdr3_nt: TGTGCCAGCAGTTTAGGGCAGGGCACCTACGAGCAGTACTTC

v_call: TRBV19
clone_size: .
j_call: TRBJ2-1
d_call: TRBD2
cdr3_aa: CASSIGGGRALKFNEQFF
cdr3_nt: TGTGCCAGTAGTATCGGGGGCGGGAGGGCCTTAAAGTTCAATGAGCAGTTCTTC

v_call: TRBV4-1
clone_size: .
j_call: TRBJ2-3
d_call: .
cdr3_aa: CASSQVSAGITDTQYF
cdr3_nt: TGCGCCAGCAGCCAAGTTAGTGCGGGTATCACAGATACGCAGTATTTT